The clone carrying this T cell receptor (beta chain) is a singleton in its sample. Its specificity is unknown. This sample was included in a study of cytomegalovirus exposure and HLA in healthy donors. Trimming at V came to 6 bases and at J to 4 bases, leaving 8 bases not matched to a gene. This CDR3 is built from 14 residues. CDR1 and CDR2 (germline): MNHNS, SASEGT. This PCR relied on a set of 60 Vbeta primers and 13 Jbeta primers. Generated by immunoSEQ multiplex PCR, the TCRdb table keeps only in-frame clones and is missing some. The sample holds under 200,000 clones; less than 75% are singletons and the top ten take 1.5%. Findings and caveats of the study: There were several of the most significant clusters that appeared linked to common viral pathogens in a later analysis.

This chain connects TRBV6-1 to TRBJ1-2; TRBD1 matches at 7 bases. This clonotype was obtained from a girl between 10 and 17 years old in good health and CMV-seronegative. The sample was PBMCs. The CDR3 spells CASSKPGQFYGYTF. CDR3 nucleotide sequence: TGTGCCAGCAGCAAACCGGGACAGTTCTATGGCTACACCTTC.